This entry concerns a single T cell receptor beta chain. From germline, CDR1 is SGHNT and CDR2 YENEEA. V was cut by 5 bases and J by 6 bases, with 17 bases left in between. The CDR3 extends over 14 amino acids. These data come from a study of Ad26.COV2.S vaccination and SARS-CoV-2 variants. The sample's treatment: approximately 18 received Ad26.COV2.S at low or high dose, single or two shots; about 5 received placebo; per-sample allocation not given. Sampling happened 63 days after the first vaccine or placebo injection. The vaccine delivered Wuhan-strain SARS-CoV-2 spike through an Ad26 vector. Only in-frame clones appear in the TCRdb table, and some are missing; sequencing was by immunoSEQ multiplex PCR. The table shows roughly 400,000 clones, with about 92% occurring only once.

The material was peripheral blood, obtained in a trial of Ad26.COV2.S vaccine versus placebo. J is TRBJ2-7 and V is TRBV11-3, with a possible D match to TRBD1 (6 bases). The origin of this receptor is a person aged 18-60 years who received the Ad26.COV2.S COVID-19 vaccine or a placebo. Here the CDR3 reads CASSQGTPGAEQYF. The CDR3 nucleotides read TGTGCCAGCAGCCAGGGGACCCCGGGCGCCGAGCAGTACTTC.